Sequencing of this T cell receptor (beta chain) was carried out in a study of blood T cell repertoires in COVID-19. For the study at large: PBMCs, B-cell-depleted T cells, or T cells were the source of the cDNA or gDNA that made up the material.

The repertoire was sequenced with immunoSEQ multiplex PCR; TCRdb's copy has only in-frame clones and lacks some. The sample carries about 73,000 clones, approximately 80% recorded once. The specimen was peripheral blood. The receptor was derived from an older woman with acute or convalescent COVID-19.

The CDR3 loop is CASSQGYSTDTQYF. The CDR3 bases are TGTGCCAGCAGCCAAGGGTACTCCACAGATACGCAGTATTTT. The chain recombines TRBV14 with TRBJ2-3; D is uncertain. V was clipped by 1 base and J by 2 bases, with 7 bases between them. Looked up from germline, CDR1 is SGHDN and CDR2 is FVKESK. CDR3 length equals 14 residues.